This T cell receptor beta chain was sequenced in a study of cytomegalovirus exposure and HLA in healthy donors. Study at large: The approximately 690 first-cohort repertoires and the 120 or so validation repertoires shared the same platform, a later analysis reported. Study-wide results and caveats: Most TCR sequences were uncommon, yet certain public TCRs appeared in many donors. Associated with cytomegalovirus, according to the listing, were 150 to 200 TCR beta chains.

In the case of this clone: The target antigen is unknown.

V was pared by 4 bases and J by 0 bases, with 4 bases of the junction left unmatched. This CDR3 has 15 residues. Germline CDR1 is MGHRA and CDR2 is YSYEKL. This table comes from immunoSEQ multiplex PCR, and its TCRdb copy is limited to in-frame clones, with some not included. This table holds fewer than 350,000 clones, roughly 90% found once. Among the roughly 110 subjects of the validation cohort, separate from the 666-subject first cohort, were the donors. The sequence derives from a woman younger than 30 in good health and CMV-seronegative. Sequenced sample: PBMCs. This chain joins TRBV4-1 and TRBJ2-7; 9 bases map to TRBD2. CDR3 loop: CASSPSGTRSYEQYF. The CDR3 bases are TGCGCCAGCAGCCCTAGCGGGACCCGCTCCTACGAGCAGTACTTC.